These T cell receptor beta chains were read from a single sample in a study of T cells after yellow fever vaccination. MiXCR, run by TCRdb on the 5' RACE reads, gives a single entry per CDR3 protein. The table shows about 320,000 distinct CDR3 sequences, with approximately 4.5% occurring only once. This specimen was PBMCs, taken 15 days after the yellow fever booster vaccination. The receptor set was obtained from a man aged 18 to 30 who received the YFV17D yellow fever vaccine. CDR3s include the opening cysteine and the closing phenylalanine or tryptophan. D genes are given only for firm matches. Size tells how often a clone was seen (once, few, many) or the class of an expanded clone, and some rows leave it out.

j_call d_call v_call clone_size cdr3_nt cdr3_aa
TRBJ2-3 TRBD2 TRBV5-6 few TGTGCCTCGGCTAGCGGGGGGGCCGGATCAAGCACAGATACGCAGTATTTT CASASGGAGSSTDTQYF
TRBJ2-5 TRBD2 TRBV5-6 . TGTGCCGGAACTAGCGGGAGACAAGAGACCCAGTACTTC CAGTSGRQETQYF
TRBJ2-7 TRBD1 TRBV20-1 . TGCAGTGCTAGATCTCGACAGGGCGGTTCCTACGAGCAGTACTTC CSARSRQGGSYEQYF
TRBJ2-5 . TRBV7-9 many TGTGCCAGCAGCCGAGGGGGTAGGGAAGAGACCCAGTACTTC CASSRGGREETQYF
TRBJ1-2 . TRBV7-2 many TGTGCCAGCAGCTTATCGGTTGGGAACTATGGCTACACCTTC CASSLSVGNYGYTF
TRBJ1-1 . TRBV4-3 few TGCGCCAGCAGCCAAGGGACCGACAGGAACACTGAAGCTTTCTTT CASSQGTDRNTEAFF
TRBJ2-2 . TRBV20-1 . TGCAGTGCTGCCAGGGTAGACACCGGGGAGCTGTTTTTT CSAARVDTGELFF
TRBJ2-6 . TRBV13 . TGTGCCAGCAGAGGACAGTTCGGCTCTGGGGCCAACGTCCTGACTTTC CASRGQFGSGANVLTF
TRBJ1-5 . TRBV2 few TGTGCCAGCAGTCCTGACGGGCAGCAAAATCAGCCCCAGCATTTT CASSPDGQQNQPQHF
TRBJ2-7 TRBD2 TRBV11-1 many TGTGCCAGCAGCTTAGGCTTCGGGAGGACCCTACCCTACGAGCAGTACTTC CASSLGFGRTLPYEQYF
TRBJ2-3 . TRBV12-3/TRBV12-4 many TGTGCCAGCAGCCCCGTGGGGGAAAGGTCAGATACGCAGTATTTT CASSPVGERSDTQYF
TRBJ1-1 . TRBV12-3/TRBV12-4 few TGTGCCAGCAGTTTCGGGGGCGCGGGCACTGAAGCTTTCTTT CASSFGGAGTEAFF
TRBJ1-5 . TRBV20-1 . TGCAGTGGGGAGAGGGGGGCGGATCAGCCCCAGCATTTT CSGERGADQPQHF
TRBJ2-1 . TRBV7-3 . TGTGCCAGCAGCCCGGGGGGCCTGGTTTATGAGCAGTTCTTC CASSPGGLVYEQFF
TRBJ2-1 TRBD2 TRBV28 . TGTGCCAGCAGTCGAGAGACTAGCGGGCGATACAATGAGCAGTTCTTC CASSRETSGRYNEQFF
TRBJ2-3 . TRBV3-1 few TGTGCCAGCAGCCAACAGGCCGGGTCCTTCACAGATACGCAGTATTTT CASSQQAGSFTDTQYF
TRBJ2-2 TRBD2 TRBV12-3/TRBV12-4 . TGTGCCAGCTCCGGGACTAGCGGGGGAACCGGGGAGCTGTTTTTT CASSGTSGGTGELFF
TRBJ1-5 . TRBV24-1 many TGTGCCACCAGTGACGGGACTCAGCCCCAGCATTTT CATSDGTQPQHF
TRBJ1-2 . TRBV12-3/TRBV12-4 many TGTGCCAGCAGAGACCTTAACTATGGCTACACCTTC CASRDLNYGYTF
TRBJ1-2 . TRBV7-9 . TGTGCCAGCAGCCAAACAGGCTATGGGCTTGGCTACACCTTC CASSQTGYGLGYTF
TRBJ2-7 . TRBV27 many TGTGCCAGCAGTTTTGGGGAACCCAGGGGTGGTTACGAGCAGTACTTC CASSFGEPRGGYEQYF
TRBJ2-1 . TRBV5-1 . TGCGCCAGCAGCTCCTTATACAATGAGCAGTTCTTC CASSSLYNEQFF
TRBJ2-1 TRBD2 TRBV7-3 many TGTGCCAGCAGAGAAGCAGCGGGGCCCTTCAATGAGCAGTTCTTC CASREAAGPFNEQFF
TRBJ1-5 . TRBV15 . TGTGCCACCAGCACTTCTGGGGCAAGCAATCAGCCCCAGCATTTT CATSTSGASNQPQHF
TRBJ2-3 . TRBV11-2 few TGTGCCAGCAGCTCCACTAGTCATACGCAGTATTTT CASSSTSHTQYF
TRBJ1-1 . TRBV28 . TGTGCCAGCAGGGACAGTCGAAAAGCTTTCTTT CASRDSRKAFF
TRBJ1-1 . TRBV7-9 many TGTGCCAGCAGCCGGGGGACCCCGATGATGAACACTGAAGCTTTCTTT CASSRGTPMMNTEAFF
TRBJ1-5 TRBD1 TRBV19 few TGTGCCAGTAGTTGGGAGGGGGCGAGCAATCAGCCCCAGCATTTT CASSWEGASNQPQHF
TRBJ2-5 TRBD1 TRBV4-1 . TGCGCCAGCAGCCAGACAGGGCAAATAGAGACCCAGTACTTC CASSQTGQIETQYF
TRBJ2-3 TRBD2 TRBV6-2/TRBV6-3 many TGTGCCAGCAGTCCAGGACTAGCGGGGGGGGATACGCAGTATTTT CASSPGLAGGDTQYF
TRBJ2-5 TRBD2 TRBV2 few TGTGCCAGTCGGGAACTAGCGGGGGGGCCAGGAGAGACCCAGTACTTC CASRELAGGPGETQYF
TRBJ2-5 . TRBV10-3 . TGTGCCATCTCCTGGGTCCCAGAAGAGACCCAGTACTTC CAISWVPEETQYF
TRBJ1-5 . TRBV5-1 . TGCGCCAGCAGCTTGGCGGCAGGGCCTAATCAGCCCCAGCATTTT CASSLAAGPNQPQHF
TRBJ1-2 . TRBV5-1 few TGCGCCAGCAGCTCGGAGGGGTCCCTCTATGGCTACACCTTC CASSSEGSLYGYTF
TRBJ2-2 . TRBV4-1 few TGCGCCAGCCATTTTCGAGGGGGGCCGACCGGGGAGCTGTTTTTT CASHFRGGPTGELFF
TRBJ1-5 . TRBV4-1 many TGCGCCAGCAGCCAAGAACGTGATCAGCCCCAGCATTTT CASSQERDQPQHF
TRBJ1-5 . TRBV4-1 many TGCGCCAGCAGCCAAGATACGGGGACTCCCCAGCATTTT CASSQDTGTPQHF
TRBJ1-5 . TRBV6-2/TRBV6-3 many TGTGCCAGCAGTTACGACACTAGCTGGGCGTATAGCAATCAGCCCCAGCATTTT CASSYDTSWAYSNQPQHF
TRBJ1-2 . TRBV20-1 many TGCAGTGCTAGAGATGGACAGCGCTTGGGCTACACCTTC CSARDGQRLGYTF
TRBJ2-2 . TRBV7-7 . TGTGCTAGCAGCCGTGGGACTGCTTCCGGGGAGCTGTTTTTT CASSRGTASGELFF